The T cell receptor (beta chain) described here comes from a study of early T cells in non-severe SARS-CoV-2 infection. Overall study: It was bulk RNA from unsorted whole blood that was sequenced, and the chains were unpaired.

Germline V gene data show CDR1 as SGHRS and CDR2 as YFSETQ. V was pared by 0 bases and J by 4 bases, with 12 bases between. This CDR3 comprises 15 residues. Separate cDNA molecules each had unique molecular identifiers attached to them. TCRdb called the 5' RACE reads again in MiXCR, with one record for every CDR3 protein. The sample lists around 72,000 distinct CDR3 sequences, roughly 9.1% occurring once. Notes on this clonotype: Its antigen remains unknown.

Study findings and constraints: VDJdb-based annotation leaned toward anti-spike CD8 responses and missed private and CD4 specificities.

This receptor was taken from an adult who was a healthcare worker with PCR-confirmed SARS-CoV-2 infection or an uninfected control (not recorded which). This chain links TRBV5-1 with TRBJ2-3; D is uncertain. The sample consisted of whole blood, taken at baseline. In DNA form, the CDR3 reads TGCGCCAGCAGCTTGGCTGGATCCTCGCCAGATACGCAGTATTTT. It specifies CASSLAGSSPDTQYF.